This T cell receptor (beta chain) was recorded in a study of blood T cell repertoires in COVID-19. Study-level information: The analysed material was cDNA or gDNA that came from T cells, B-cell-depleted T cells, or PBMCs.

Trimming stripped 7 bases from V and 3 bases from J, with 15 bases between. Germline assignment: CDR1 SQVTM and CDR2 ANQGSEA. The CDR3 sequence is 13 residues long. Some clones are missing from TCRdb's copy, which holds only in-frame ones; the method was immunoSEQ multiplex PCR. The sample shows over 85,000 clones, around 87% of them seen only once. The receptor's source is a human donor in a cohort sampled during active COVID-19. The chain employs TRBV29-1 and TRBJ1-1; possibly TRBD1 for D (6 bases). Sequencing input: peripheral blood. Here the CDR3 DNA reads TGCAGCGCGAAGACAGGAGGTGACACTGAAGCTTTCTTT. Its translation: CSAKTGGDTEAFF. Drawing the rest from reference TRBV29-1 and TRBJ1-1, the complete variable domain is SAVISQKPSRDICQRGTSLTIQCQVDSQVTMMFWYRQQPGQSLTLIATANQGSEATYESGFVIDKFPISRPNLTFSTLTVSNMSPEDSSIYLCSAKTGGDTEAFFGQGTRLTVV.